These 20 T cell receptor beta chains were sequenced from one sample in a study of read filtering for tumor transcriptome and immune sequencing. The library was built from roughly 400 ng RNA with molecular barcoded adaptors for alpha/delta and beta/gamma chains. MiXCR was run by TCRdb on the reads, yielding one entry per CDR3 protein. The sample contains approximately 93,000 distinct CDR3 sequences, roughly 21% of which appear only once. Material: a population of CD138-negative cells sorted from bone marrow. Receptors originate from a donor aged 40 or older with multiple myeloma.

The chain couples TRBV15 to TRBJ1-1; perhaps TRBD1 as D (5 bases). Germline-derived CDR1 and CDR2 are LNHNV and YYDKDF (reference sequence). V was trimmed by 0 bases and J by 0 bases, leaving 11 bases between them. The CDR3 totals 16 residues. The CDR3 protein is CATSRDLWTMNTEAFF. DNA for the CDR3: TGTGCCACCAGCAGAGATCTTTGGACAATGAACACTGAAGCTTTCTTT.

To note about this clonotype: A single base is all that separates this from a far larger clone, so a read error is likely. The rearrangement links TRBV6-1 to TRBJ2-1; the D is unclear. The CDR3 length is 12 residues. Germline V CDR1 and CDR2: MNHNS, SASEGT. This chain's CDR3 is CASSYWPDERFF. For the CDR3, the DNA is TGTGCCAGCAGTTACTGGCCAGATGAGCGGTTCTTC.

The table lists this clonotype with many counts. The chain links TRBV5-6 to TRBJ2-3; D gene unclear. Germline V gene lookup returns CDR1 SGHDT and CDR2 YYEEEE. This CDR3 is built from 11 residues. V lost 4 bases to trimming and J lost 2 bases, with 2 bases between them. For the CDR3, the DNA is TGTGCCAGCAGCGTCACAGATACGCAGTATTTT. Encoded protein: CASSVTDTQYF.

This clonotype was counted at least ten times. The chain employs TRBV2 and TRBJ2-5; a possible D gene is TRBD2 (5 bases). Deletions cut 4 bases from V and 5 bases from J, with 17 bases between. Germline assignment: CDR1 SNHLY and CDR2 FYNNEI. The CDR3 covers 15 residues. The CDR3 nucleotides are TGTGCCAGCAGTGGGGGAGCGACTACCCTTGAGACCCAGTACTTC. This codes for CASSGGATTLETQYF.

Points on this clonotype: A read error may be the cause here, since a much bigger clone is one base away. In nucleotides, the CDR3 is TGTGCCAGCAGCTTAGCTTACGTGGCAGGGAACACTGAAGCTTTCTTT. Translation gives CASSLAYVAGNTEAFF. V gene TRBV7-9 combines with J gene TRBJ1-1, with D unclear. Germline lookup yields CDR1 SEHNR and CDR2 FQNEAQ (reference sequence). The CDR3 has 16 residues. Between the trimmed V and J ends, which lost 0 bases and 1 base, there was a span of 12 bases. Based on the CDR3 plus reference TRBV7-9 and TRBJ1-1, the full variable domain is DTGVSQNPRHKITKRGQNVTFRCDPISEHNRLYWYRQTLGQGPEFLTYFQNEAQLEKSRLLSDRFSAERPKGSFSTLEIQRTEQGDSAMYLCASSLAYVAGNTEAFFGQGTRLTVV.

At least ten counts were recorded for this clonotype. The V gene is TRBV5-1, the J gene TRBJ2-5, with D perhaps matching TRBD1 (5 bases). Trimming took 4 bases from V and 2 from J, leaving 15 bases between them. This CDR3 spans 15 amino acids. Germline CDR1 SGHRS, CDR2 YFSETQ. The CDR3 is CASSPLSQGQETQYF. The CDR3 region has the DNA TGCGCCAGCAGCCCTCTATCCCAGGGACAAGAGACCCAGTACTTC.

This chain joins TRBV5-1 and TRBJ2-3, with 7 bases that match TRBD1. Germline V lookup: CDR1 SGHRS, CDR2 YFSETQ. The V and J ends lost 0 bases and 4 bases, in that order; junction bases with no gene match: 5. CDR3 length: 15 amino acids. The CDR3 DNA is TGCGCCAGCAGCTTGGCTACAGGGGCCGCAGATACGCAGTATTTT. Protein sequence: CASSLATGAADTQYF.

In regard to this clonotype: This may be a read error: a much more frequent sequence differs by one nucleotide. V usage is TRBV20-1 and J usage is TRBJ2-3; TRBD2 agrees at 9 bases. The CDR3 extends over 14 amino acids. Per germline, CDR1 DFQATT and CDR2 SNEGSKA (reference sequence). The CDR3 spells CGAGTSRDTDTQYF. The CDR3 DNA is TGCGGTGCCGGGACTAGCCGGGACACAGATACGCAGTATTTT.

This clonotype was seen repeatedly, ten times or more. The rearrangement uses TRBV5-1 and TRBJ2-6; D gene ambiguous. The CDR3 covers 15 residues. With 6 bases removed from V and 0 bases from J, the gap between germline ends came to 10 bases. Germline values: CDR1 SGHRS, CDR2 YFSETQ. CDR3 DNA sequence: TGCGCCAGCATGGGAAGGATCTCTGGGGCCAACGTCCTGACTTTC. Encoded protein: CASMGRISGANVLTF.

The gene calls are TRBV28 and TRBJ1-5; D remains ambiguous. Germline loops: CDR1 MDHEN, CDR2 SYDVKM. The CDR3 loop spans 14 amino acids. V was cut by 6 bases and J by 0 bases, with 9 bases left in between. The DNA of the CDR3 is TGTGCCAGCAGCCCCTTGGGTAGCAATCAGCCCCAGCATTTT. It codes for CASSPLGSNQPQHF.

Regarding this clonotype: A read error may be the cause here, since a much bigger clone is one base away. V usage is TRBV7-2 and J usage is TRBJ2-7, with D perhaps TRBD1 (5 bases). Germline V gene data show CDR1 as SGHTA and CDR2 as FQGNSA. The CDR3 sequence is 11 residues long. Here the CDR3 DNA reads TGTGCCGGCAGCTTAGCAGGACACCAGTACTTC. Encoded protein: CAGSLAGHQYF.

This clonotype came up a few times. One base away lies a much larger clone, so this may be a sequencing read error. The chain employs TRBV4-1 and TRBJ2-3; D not certain. The CDR3 is 14 amino acids. CDR1 is MGHRA, CDR2 YSYEKL, per germline. CDR3 sequence: CASSQATSTDMQYF. The DNA of the CDR3 is TGCGCCAGCAGCCAAGCGACAAGCACAGATATGCAGTATTTT.

In its sample, this clonotype was seen many times. The rearrangement links TRBV5-1 to TRBJ1-6, with D tentatively TRBD1 (5 bases). CDR1 is SGHRS and CDR2 is YFSETQ in the germline V gene. The CDR3 length is 15 residues. Trimming shortened V by 2 bases and J by 8 bases, and 14 bases separated the two germline ends. CDR3 protein: CASSLGTSGHSPLHF. The CDR3 DNA reads as TGCGCCAGCAGCTTAGGGACCTCGGGACATTCACCCCTCCACTTT.

By share, this clonotype ranks as medium-sized. V usage is TRBV20-1 and J usage is TRBJ2-1; maybe TRBD2 (6 bases). Looked up from germline, CDR1 is DFQATT and CDR2 is SNEGSKA (reference sequence). The CDR3 is 13 residues long. V was cut by 3 bases and J by 4 bases, with 10 bases left in between. CDR3 DNA: TGCAGTGCTAGGAGCGGGTTTTACAATGAGCAGTTCTTC. Translation: CSARSGFYNEQFF.

This clonotype has at least ten counts. The chain links TRBV4-1 to TRBJ1-6; no definite D call. Germline loops: CDR1 MGHRA, CDR2 YSYEKL. Between the trimmed V and J ends, which lost 7 bases and 5 bases, there was a span of 12 bases. This CDR3 has 14 amino acids. The CDR3 region is CASKKNPDNSPLHF. CDR3 coding DNA: TGCGCCAGCAAGAAGAACCCGGATAATTCACCCCTCCACTTT.

This clonotype was observed many times. CDR3: CASSLAQRETQYF. DNA for the CDR3: TGTGCCAGCAGCTTAGCACAGAGGGAGACCCAGTACTTC. The rearrangement links TRBV7-9 to TRBJ2-5; no reliable D call. Germline CDR1 reads SEHNR; CDR2 reads FQNEAQ (reference sequence). Trimming stripped 0 bases from V and 5 bases from J, with 7 bases between. This CDR3 region has 13 residues.

On this clonotype: This sequence may be a read error, since a much larger clone differs from it by one base. The chain combines TRBV27 with TRBJ2-2, with 11 positions matching TRBD2. The V and J ends lost 6 bases and 0 bases, in that order; junction bases with no gene match: 9. Germline CDR1 reads MNHEY; CDR2 reads SMNVEV (reference sequence). This CDR3 is built from 18 residues. Written as DNA, the CDR3 is TGTGCCAGCAGCAAAATTAGCGGGGGGGCCTCGAACACCGGGGAGCTGTTTTTT. Translated, it gives CASSKISGGASNTGELFF.

This clonotype was seen at least ten times. The chain combines TRBV5-1 with TRBJ2-3; 7 positions agree with TRBD1. This CDR3 has 14 amino acids. CDR1 SGHRS and CDR2 YFSETQ come from the germline V gene. Losses at the gene ends were 3 bases for V and 0 bases for J; bases not matched to a gene: 1. For the CDR3, the DNA is TGCGCCAGCAGCTCGACAGGGAGCACAGATACGCAGTATTTT. As protein: CASSSTGSTDTQYF.

V gene TRBV12-3 or TRBV12-4 combines with J gene TRBJ1-1, with no clear D. This CDR3 contains 12 residues. Trimming removed 3 bases at V and 8 bases at J, with 10 bases between. This CDR3 reads CASSFYGAEAFF. In DNA, the CDR3 is TGTGCCAGCAGTTTTTATGGAGCAGAAGCTTTCTTT.

This clonotype was counted ten times or more. The chain is built from TRBV12-3 or TRBV12-4 and TRBJ2-3; 12 bases are a match to TRBD2. With 4 bases clipped from V and 4 bases from J, the junction kept 6 bases outside the gene matches. The CDR3 covers 16 residues. CDR3 bases: TGTGCCAGCAGTTCTCGACTAGCGGGGGCCTCAGATACGCAGTATTTT. This encodes CASSSRLAGASDTQYF.